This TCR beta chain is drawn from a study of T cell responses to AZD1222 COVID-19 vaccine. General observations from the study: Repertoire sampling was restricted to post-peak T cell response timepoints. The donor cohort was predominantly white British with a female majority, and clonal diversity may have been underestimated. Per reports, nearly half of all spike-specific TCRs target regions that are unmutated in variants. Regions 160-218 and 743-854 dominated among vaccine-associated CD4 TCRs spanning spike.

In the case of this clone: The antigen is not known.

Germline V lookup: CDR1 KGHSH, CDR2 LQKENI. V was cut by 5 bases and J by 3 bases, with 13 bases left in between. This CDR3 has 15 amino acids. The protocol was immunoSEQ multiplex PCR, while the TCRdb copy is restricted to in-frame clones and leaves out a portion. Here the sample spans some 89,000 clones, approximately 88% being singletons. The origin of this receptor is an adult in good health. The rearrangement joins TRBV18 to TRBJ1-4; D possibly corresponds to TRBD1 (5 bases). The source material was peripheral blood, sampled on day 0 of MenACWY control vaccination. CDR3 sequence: CASSTTRQPNEKLFF. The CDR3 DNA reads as TGTGCCAGCTCAACAACGAGACAGCCTAATGAAAAACTGTTTTTT.